A single sample gave rise to the 10 T cell receptor beta chains below, sequenced in a study of OX40 agonist ivuxolimab in advanced cancers. Repertoires were generated with immunoSEQ multiplex PCR, while TCRdb's copy carries only in-frame clones and drops some. The repertoire holds about 120,000 clones, with 85% to 90% as singletons. This sample comprised CD4+ or CD8+ T cells sorted from blood, obtained in a trial of the OX40 agonist ivuxolimab. The origin of the receptors is an adult with an advanced solid tumor such as melanoma, head and neck, liver or kidney cancer.

The CDR3 nucleotides are TGCGCCAGCAGCCAAGGAATGGACACCAGAAATTCACCCCTCCACTTT. Protein sequence: CASSQGMDTRNSPLHF. The chain combines TRBV4-3 with TRBJ1-6, with D possibly TRBD1 on 5 matching bases. V was clipped by 1 base and J by 7 bases, with 14 bases between them. Germline CDR1 and CDR2: LGHNA and YSLEER. The CDR3 covers 16 residues.

The V gene is TRBV19, the J gene TRBJ2-4; 7 bases match TRBD2. The V segment lost 8 bases and the J segment 3 bases; nucleotides outside the gene matches: 10. Per germline, CDR1 LNHDA and CDR2 SQIVND (reference sequence). The CDR3 totals 15 residues. The CDR3 spells CASAGDRLGKNIQYF. The DNA for the CDR3 is TGTGCCAGTGCGGGGGACCGGTTGGGCAAAAACATTCAGTACTTC.

This chain joins TRBV19 and TRBJ1-1; 9 bases agree with TRBD1. The V gene's germline CDR1 is LNHDA and CDR2 SQIVND (reference sequence). The CDR3 has 14 residues. V was pared by 6 bases and J by 5 bases, with 7 bases of the junction left unmatched. The CDR3 DNA reads as TGTGCCAGTAGAATACAGGGGGCAGATACTGAAGCTTTCTTT. It is translated as CASRIQGADTEAFF.

J is TRBJ1-5 and V is TRBV25-1, with 7 nucleotides matching TRBD1. The CDR3 has 15 amino acids. Per germline, CDR1 MGHDK and CDR2 SYGVNS. Trimming took 10 bases from V and 0 from J; bases not matched to a gene: 9. CDR3 amino acids: CAIRPTGNSNQPQHF. The DNA for the CDR3 is TGTGCCATCAGACCGACAGGGAATAGCAATCAGCCCCAGCATTTT.

The chain employs TRBV6-6 and TRBJ1-3; D possibly corresponds to TRBD1 (6 bases). V gave up 6 bases and J gave up 2 bases, with 14 bases separating them. This CDR3 is built from 15 residues. Germline CDR1 and CDR2: MNHNY and SVGAGI (reference sequence). The CDR3 coding sequence is TGTGCCAGCAGGGCAGGGGTTGGGGCTGGAAACACCATATATTTT. Translation gives CASRAGVGAGNTIYF.

The table lists this clone with a few counts. This chain uses TRBV20-1 with TRBJ1-1; D is uncertain. CDR3 size: 10 residues. Trimming took off 6 bases at V and 7 bases at J, with 9 bases between the two ends. Germline CDR1 DFQATT, CDR2 SNEGSKA (reference sequence). DNA of the CDR3: TGCAGTGCCCGGAAGGTTGAAGCTTTCTTT. Protein: CSARKVEAFF.

This chain connects TRBV13 to TRBJ2-7; D may be TRBD1 or TRBD2 (5 bases each). The V and J ends lost 5 bases and 0 bases respectively, with 14 bases between them. The CDR3 runs to 15 residues. Germline V gives CDR1 PRHDT, CDR2 FYEKMQ (reference sequence). The CDR3 here is CASSEGYRNSYEQYF. CDR3 nucleotide sequence: TGTGCCAGCAGCGAGGGGTACAGGAACTCCTACGAGCAGTACTTC.

The CDR3 is CASSQESTGLGEKLFF. The CDR3 DNA is TGTGCCAGCAGCCAAGAGTCGACAGGACTGGGGGAAAAACTGTTTTTT. This rearrangement joins TRBV4-2 to TRBJ1-4, with D possibly matching TRBD1 (6 bases). Germline V gives CDR1 LGHNA, CDR2 YNFKEQ. Trimming pared 0 bases from V and 8 bases from J, leaving 16 bases between. The CDR3 sequence is 16 residues long.

The rearrangement uses TRBV4-2 and TRBJ2-1; 13 bases fit TRBD2. Germline V CDR1 and CDR2: LGHNA, YNFKEQ. The CDR3 has 16 amino acids. With 1 base clipped from V and 4 bases from J, the junction kept 1 base outside the gene matches. The CDR3 protein is CASSQGTSGGYNEQFF. In DNA, the CDR3 is TGTGCCAGCAGCCAAGGGACTAGCGGGGGTTACAATGAGCAGTTCTTC.

This clone showed up just a few times. The gene calls are TRBV9 and TRBJ1-1, with D tentatively TRBD1 (5 bases). The CDR3 loop spans 14 amino acids. In germline, CDR1 is SGDLS, CDR2 YYNGEE. V dropped 2 bases and J dropped 2 bases, with 10 bases sitting between them. CDR3 protein: CASSVGALNTEAFF. CDR3 DNA: TGTGCCAGCAGCGTCGGGGCACTTAACACTGAAGCTTTCTTT.